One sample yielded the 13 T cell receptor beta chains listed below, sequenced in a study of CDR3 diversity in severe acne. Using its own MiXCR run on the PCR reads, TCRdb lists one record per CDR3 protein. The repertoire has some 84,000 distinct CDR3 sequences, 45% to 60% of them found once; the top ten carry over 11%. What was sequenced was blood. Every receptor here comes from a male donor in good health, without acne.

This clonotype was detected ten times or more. Written as DNA, the CDR3 is TGTGCCAGCAGCCGACGATCCTTCATCAATCAGCCCCAGCATTTT. It encodes CASSRRSFINQPQHF. The genes are TRBV5-6 and TRBJ1-5, with D hard to call. Per the germline V gene, CDR1 is SGHDT and CDR2 is YYEEEE. The CDR3 extends over 15 amino acids. V lost 4 bases, J lost 3 bases, and 14 bases lay in between.

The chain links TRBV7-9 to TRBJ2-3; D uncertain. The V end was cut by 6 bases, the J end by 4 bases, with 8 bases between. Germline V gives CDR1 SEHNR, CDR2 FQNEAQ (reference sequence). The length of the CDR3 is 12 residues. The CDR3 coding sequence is TGTGCCAGCAGACCACCCGCAGATACGCAGTATTTT. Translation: CASRPPADTQYF.

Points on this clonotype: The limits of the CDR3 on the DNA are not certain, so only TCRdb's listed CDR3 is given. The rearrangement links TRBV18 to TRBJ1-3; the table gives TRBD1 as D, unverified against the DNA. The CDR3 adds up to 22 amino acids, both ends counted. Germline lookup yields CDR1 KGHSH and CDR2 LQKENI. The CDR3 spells CASSPINRVRTEAFFGQGTIYF.

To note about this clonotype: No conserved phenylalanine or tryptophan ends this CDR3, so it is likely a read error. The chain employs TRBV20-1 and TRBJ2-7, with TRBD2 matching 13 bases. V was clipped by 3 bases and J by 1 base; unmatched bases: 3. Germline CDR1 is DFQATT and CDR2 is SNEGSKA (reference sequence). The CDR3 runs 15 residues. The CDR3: CSASWGLAGSYEQYL. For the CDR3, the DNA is TGCAGTGCTAGCTGGGGACTAGCGGGGTCCTACGAGCAGTACCTC.

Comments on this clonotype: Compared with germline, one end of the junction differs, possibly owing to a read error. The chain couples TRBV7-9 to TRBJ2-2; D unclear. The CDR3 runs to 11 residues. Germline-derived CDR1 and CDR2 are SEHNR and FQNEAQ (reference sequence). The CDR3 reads CAGSYTGELFF. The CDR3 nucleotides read TGTGCCGGCAGCTACACCGGGGAGCTGTTTTTT. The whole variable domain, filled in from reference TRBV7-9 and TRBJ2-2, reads DTGVSQNPRHKITKRGQNVTFRCDPISEHNRLYWYRQTLGQGPEFLTYFQNEAQLEKSRLLSDRFSAERPKGSFSTLEIQRTEQGDSAMYLCAGSYTGELFFGEGSRLTVL.

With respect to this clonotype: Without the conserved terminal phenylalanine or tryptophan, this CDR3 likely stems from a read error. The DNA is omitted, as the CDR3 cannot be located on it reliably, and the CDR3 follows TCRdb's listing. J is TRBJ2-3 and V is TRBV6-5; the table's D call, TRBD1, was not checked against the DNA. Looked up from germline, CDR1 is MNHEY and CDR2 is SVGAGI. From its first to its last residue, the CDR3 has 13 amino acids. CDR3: CASSYAGQGARYY.

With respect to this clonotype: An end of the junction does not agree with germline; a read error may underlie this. In DNA, the CDR3 is TGTGCCAGCAGCTCCCTTGCGAACACTGAGGCTTTCTTT. Protein sequence: CASSSLANTEAFF. V usage is TRBV7-9 and J usage is TRBJ1-1; D remains unclear. Per the germline V gene, CDR1 is SEHNR and CDR2 is FQNEAQ (reference sequence). This CDR3 contains 13 residues.

The CDR3 reads CSVTDMNTEAFF. In nucleotides, the CDR3 is TGCAGCGTTACAGACATGAACACTGAAGCTTTCTTT. The chain couples TRBV29-1 to TRBJ1-1; no definite D call. This CDR3 has 12 amino acids. V was cut by 5 bases and J by 0 bases, with 7 bases left in between. Germline V gene lookup returns CDR1 SQVTM and CDR2 ANQGSEA.

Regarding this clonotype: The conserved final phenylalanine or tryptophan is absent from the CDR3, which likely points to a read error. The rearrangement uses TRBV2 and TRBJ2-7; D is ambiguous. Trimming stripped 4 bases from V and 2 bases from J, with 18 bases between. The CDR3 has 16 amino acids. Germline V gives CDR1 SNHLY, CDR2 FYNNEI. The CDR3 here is CASSAPPPPLPYEQYP. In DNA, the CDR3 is TGTGCCAGCAGTGCCCCCCCCCCGCCCCTCCCCTACGAGCAGTACCCC.

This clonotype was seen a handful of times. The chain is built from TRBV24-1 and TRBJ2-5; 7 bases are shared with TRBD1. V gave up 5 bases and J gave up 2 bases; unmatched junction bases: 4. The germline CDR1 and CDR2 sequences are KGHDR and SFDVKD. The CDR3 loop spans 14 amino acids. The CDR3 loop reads CATSAPGQQETQYF. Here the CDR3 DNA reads TGTGCCACCAGTGCTCCGGGACAGCAAGAGACCCAGTACTTC.

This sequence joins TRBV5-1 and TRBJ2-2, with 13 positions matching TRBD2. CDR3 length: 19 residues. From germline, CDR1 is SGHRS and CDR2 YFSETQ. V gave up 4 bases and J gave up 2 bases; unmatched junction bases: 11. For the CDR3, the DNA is TGCGCCAGCAGCCCGGGACTAGCGGGGAAACACGAAAACACCGGGGAGCTGTTTTTT. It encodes CASSPGLAGKHENTGELFF.

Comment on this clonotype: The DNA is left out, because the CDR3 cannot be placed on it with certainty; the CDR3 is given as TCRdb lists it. The CDR3 loop reads CASTSESSYNEQFFGPITDTQYF. The gene calls are TRBV5-1 and TRBJ2-3; the table's D call of TRBD2 was not tested on the DNA. The CDR3 sequence runs 23 residues, both termini included. CDR1 and CDR2 from the germline V gene are SGHRS and YFSETQ.

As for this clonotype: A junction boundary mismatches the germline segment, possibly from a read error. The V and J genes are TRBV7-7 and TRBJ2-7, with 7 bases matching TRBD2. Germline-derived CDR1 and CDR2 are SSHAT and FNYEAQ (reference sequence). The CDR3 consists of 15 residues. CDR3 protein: CASSRWGLCSYEQYF. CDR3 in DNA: TGTGCTAGCAGCCGATGGGGACTATGCTCCTACGAGCAGTACTTC.